This is a list of T cell receptor beta chains from one sample in a study of blood T cell repertoires in COVID-19. Profiled with immunoSEQ multiplex PCR; TCRdb holds only in-frame clones, not every one. Counted here are about 260,000 clones, approximately 91% occurring once; the ten biggest clones make up more than 0.55%. The specimen was peripheral blood. Receptors were obtained from a human donor in a cohort sampled during active COVID-19. CDR3s include the opening cysteine and the closing phenylalanine or tryptophan. Each record gives: J gene, V gene, D gene, clone size, CDR3 protein, CDR3 DNA. The D gene is left open where the match is weak. Clone size is not always given. Where it is, it says once, few, many or a class for expanded clones.

J: TRBJ1-5
V: TRBV27
D: TRBD1
size: few
CDR3: CASRQGVHRPQHF
DNA: TGTGCCAGCAGGCAGGGGGTTCATCGGCCCCAGCATTTT

J: TRBJ1-1
V: TRBV6-2/TRBV6-3
D: TRBD1
size: NA
CDR3: CASTPQTGINTEAFF
DNA: TGTGCCAGCACCCCACAGACAGGGATTAACACTGAAGCTTTCTTT

J: TRBJ1-1
V: TRBV12-2
D: NA
size: NA
CDR3: CASRLTVHPYMNTEAFF
DNA: TGTGCAAGTCGACTTACCGTCCACCCCTATATGAACACTGAAGCTTTCTTT

J: TRBJ1-1
V: TRBV5-4
D: TRBD1
size: NA
CDR3: CASSRTGMNTEAFF
DNA: TGTGCCAGCAGCCGGACAGGGATGAACACTGAAGCTTTCTTT

J: TRBJ1-1
V: TRBV15
D: TRBD1
size: NA
CDR3: CATSRLDRDWNTEAFF
DNA: TGTGCCACCAGCAGACTCGACAGGGATTGGAACACTGAAGCTTTCTTT

J: TRBJ2-7
V: TRBV10-1
D: TRBD1
size: NA
CDR3: CASIRTGNFYEQYF
DNA: TGCGCCAGCATTCGGACAGGGAACTTCTACGAGCAGTACTTC

J: TRBJ1-3
V: TRBV11-3
D: NA
size: NA
CDR3: CASSLTGSSGNTIYF
DNA: TGTGCCAGCAGCCTAACTGGGAGCTCTGGAAACACCATATATTTT

J: TRBJ1-2
V: TRBV5-6
D: TRBD1
size: NA
CDR3: CASSQGQGIYGYTF
DNA: TGTGCCAGCAGCCAGGGACAGGGCATCTATGGCTACACCTTC

J: TRBJ1-6
V: TRBV7-2
D: NA
size: NA
CDR3: CASTHGGPLHF
DNA: TGTGCCAGCACACACGGGGGTCCCCTCCACTTT

J: TRBJ1-1
V: TRBV5-1
D: NA
size: once
CDR3: CASSFNSANTEAFF
DNA: TGCGCCAGCAGCTTTAACTCTGCGAACACTGAAGCTTTCTTT

J: TRBJ1-1
V: TRBV5-4
D: TRBD1
size: NA
CDR3: CASSLTGEDFF
DNA: TGTGCCAGCAGCCTGACAGGGGAGGATTTCTTT

J: TRBJ2-7
V: TRBV20-1
D: NA
size: NA
CDR3: CSASEEDRTLYEQYF
DNA: TGCAGTGCTAGTGAGGAGGACAGAACATTGTACGAGCAGTACTTC

J: TRBJ2-2
V: TRBV5-6
D: TRBD1
size: NA
CDR3: CASSSISRDRAAGELFF
DNA: TGTGCCAGCAGCTCCATTAGTAGGGACAGGGCTGCCGGGGAGCTGTTTTTT

J: TRBJ2-7
V: TRBV5-1
D: TRBD2
size: NA
CDR3: CASQLGEGFYEQYF
DNA: TGCGCGTCTCAGCTAGGGGAGGGATTCTACGAGCAGTACTTC

J: TRBJ2-1
V: TRBV27
D: TRBD2
size: NA
CDR3: CASTATSVYNEQFF
DNA: TGTGCCAGCACCGCGACTAGCGTTTACAATGAGCAGTTCTTC

J: TRBJ2-3
V: TRBV12-5
D: TRBD1
size: NA
CDR3: CASGQGQGAADTQYF
DNA: TGTGCTAGTGGCCAGGGACAGGGGGCCGCAGATACGCAGTATTTT

J: TRBJ1-3
V: TRBV6-6
D: NA
size: NA
CDR3: CASSYSTGTGNTIYF
DNA: TGTGCCAGCAGTTACTCCACAGGGACTGGAAACACCATATATTTT

J: TRBJ2-4
V: TRBV4-1
D: TRBD1
size: NA
CDR3: CASRPSWDSKNIQYF
DNA: TGCGCCAGCAGACCTTCCTGGGACAGCAAAAACATTCAGTACTTC

J: TRBJ2-7
V: TRBV7-2
D: TRBD2
size: NA
CDR3: CASSQRSGGNLEQYF
DNA: TGTGCCAGCAGCCAAAGGAGCGGGGGGAATCTCGAGCAGTACTTC

J: TRBJ2-3
V: TRBV4-3
D: TRBD2
size: NA
CDR3: CASSSSGETDTQYF
DNA: TGCGCCAGCAGCTCTAGCGGGGAGACAGATACGCAGTATTTT

J: TRBJ2-1
V: TRBV7-6
D: TRBD2
size: NA
CDR3: CASSLVAGGPNEQFF
DNA: TGTGCCAGCAGCTTAGTTGCGGGGGGGCCCAATGAGCAGTTCTTC

J: TRBJ1-2
V: TRBV19
D: TRBD1
size: NA
CDR3: CASSIALWDSYGYTF
DNA: TGTGCCAGTAGTATAGCCCTATGGGACAGCTATGGCTACACCTTC

J: TRBJ2-1
V: TRBV10-3
D: TRBD1
size: NA
CDR3: CAISGQGASGSYNEQFF
DNA: TGTGCCATCAGCGGACAGGGGGCGAGCGGCTCCTACAATGAGCAGTTCTTC

J: TRBJ2-1
V: TRBV5-4
D: TRBD2
size: NA
CDR3: CASSLDSGNEQFF
DNA: TGTGCCAGCAGCTTGGATAGCGGGAATGAGCAGTTCTTC

J: TRBJ2-7
V: TRBV7-3
D: TRBD2
size: once
CDR3: CASSLNSGRAHEQYF
DNA: TGTGCCAGCAGCTTAAATAGCGGGAGGGCCCACGAGCAGTACTTC

J: TRBJ2-7
V: TRBV10-3
D: NA
size: NA
CDR3: CAISGGERQYF
DNA: TGTGCCATCAGTGGTGGTGAGAGGCAGTACTTC

J: TRBJ2-3
V: TRBV13
D: TRBD2
size: NA
CDR3: CASSLWLAATDTQYF
DNA: TGTGCCAGCAGCTTATGGCTAGCGGCCACAGATACGCAGTATTTT

J: TRBJ2-7
V: TRBV6-2/TRBV6-3
D: NA
size: NA
CDR3: CASSTGLGQRYEQYF
DNA: TGTGCCAGCAGTACCGGACTCGGTCAGCGCTACGAGCAGTACTTC

J: TRBJ1-1
V: TRBV4-1
D: TRBD1
size: NA
CDR3: CASSWGDRDRVGEAFF
DNA: TGCGCCAGCAGCTGGGGTGACCGGGACAGGGTTGGTGAAGCTTTCTTT

J: TRBJ2-7
V: TRBV7-2
D: NA
size: NA
CDR3: CASSLGLGGVAYEQYF
DNA: TGTGCCAGCAGCTTAGGGTTGGGTGGAGTTGCCTACGAGCAGTACTTC

J: TRBJ2-3
V: TRBV6-2/TRBV6-3
D: NA
size: few
CDR3: CASSPRTVGTDTQYF
DNA: TGTGCCAGCAGCCCTAGGACAGTAGGCACAGATACGCAGTATTTT

J: TRBJ1-5
V: TRBV27
D: TRBD1
size: NA
CDR3: CASSLTGQPQHF
DNA: TGTGCCAGCAGCTTGACAGGGCAGCCCCAGCATTTT

J: TRBJ2-7
V: TRBV6-4
D: TRBD1
size: NA
CDR3: CASSGDRRTRGHYEQYF
DNA: TGTGCCAGCAGTGGGGACAGGCGCACGAGGGGGCACTACGAGCAGTACTTC

J: TRBJ1-3
V: TRBV15
D: TRBD1
size: NA
CDR3: CATSGGTGEWASGNTIYF
DNA: TGTGCCACCAGCGGCGGGACAGGGGAGTGGGCCTCTGGAAACACCATATATTTT

J: TRBJ2-7
V: TRBV6-5
D: NA
size: NA
CDR3: CASSHRVGSFYEQYF
DNA: TGTGCCAGCAGTCACCGGGTGGGTAGTTTCTACGAGCAGTACTTC

J: TRBJ2-7
V: TRBV4-3
D: TRBD2
size: NA
CDR3: CASSQRTSASYEQYF
DNA: TGCGCCAGCAGCCAAAGGACTAGCGCTTCCTACGAGCAGTACTTC

J: TRBJ1-5
V: TRBV9
D: NA
size: NA
CDR3: CASSVEAGPNQPQHF
DNA: TGTGCCAGCAGCGTAGAGGCAGGGCCTAATCAGCCCCAGCATTTT

J: TRBJ2-1
V: TRBV9
D: TRBD2
size: NA
CDR3: CASSVVGAGPYNEQFF
DNA: TGTGCCAGCAGCGTAGTGGGAGCGGGACCCTACAATGAGCAGTTCTTC

J: TRBJ1-2
V: TRBV6-2/TRBV6-3
D: NA
size: NA
CDR3: CASSYSKDSLYGYTF
DNA: TGTGCCAGCAGTTACTCGAAGGACAGCTTGTATGGCTACACCTTC

J: TRBJ2-7
V: TRBV7-2
D: TRBD1
size: NA
CDR3: CASSLWADRGWDEQYF
DNA: TGTGCCAGCAGCTTATGGGCGGACAGGGGATGGGACGAGCAGTACTTC

J: TRBJ2-7
V: TRBV21-1
D: NA
size: NA
CDR3: CAPGGGHCYEQYF
DNA: TGTGCCCCCGGGGGGGGGCATTGCTACGAGCAGTACTTC

J: TRBJ2-7
V: TRBV3-1/TRBV3-2
D: NA
size: NA
CDR3: CASISSSEMKEQYF
DNA: TGTGCCAGCATTTCATCTAGCGAAATGAAAGAGCAGTACTTC

J: TRBJ1-4
V: TRBV7-8
D: NA
size: NA
CDR3: CASSLPGSQNEKLFF
DNA: TGTGCCAGCAGCTTACCGGGGTCCCAAAATGAAAAACTGTTTTTT

J: TRBJ2-1
V: TRBV27
D: TRBD2
size: NA
CDR3: CASSFPGTSNSFF
DNA: TGTGCCAGCAGTTTCCCCGGGACTAGTAATTCGTTCTTC

J: TRBJ1-5
V: TRBV20-1
D: NA
size: NA
CDR3: CSAIDPIAAQPQHF
DNA: TGCAGTGCTATTGACCCAATTGCGGCTCAGCCCCAGCATTTT

J: TRBJ1-6
V: TRBV5-6
D: NA
size: NA
CDR3: CASSSAGLQYNSPLHF
DNA: TGTGCCAGCAGCTCCGCGGGCCTTCAGTATAATTCACCCCTCCACTTT

J: TRBJ1-4
V: TRBV11-2
D: NA
size: NA
CDR3: CASSLDKGGRLNEKLFF
DNA: TGTGCCAGCAGCTTAGACAAGGGGGGGCGCTTAAATGAAAAACTGTTTTTT

J: TRBJ1-1
V: TRBV6-5
D: TRBD1
size: NA
CDR3: CASRETGYPEAFF
DNA: TGTGCCAGCAGGGAGACAGGGTACCCTGAAGCTTTCTTT

J: TRBJ2-7
V: TRBV9
D: TRBD2
size: NA
CDR3: CASSLAGGGSYEQYF
DNA: TGTGCCAGCAGCTTGGCGGGCGGGGGTTCCTACGAGCAGTACTTC

J: TRBJ2-7
V: TRBV7-9
D: TRBD1
size: NA
CDR3: CASSTGTGTYEQYF
DNA: TGTGCCAGCAGCACCGGGACAGGGACCTACGAGCAGTACTTC

J: TRBJ2-7
V: TRBV7-8
D: NA
size: NA
CDR3: CASSSTGTRTSYEQYF
DNA: TGTGCCAGCAGCTCGACCGGGACACGGACCTCCTACGAGCAGTACTTC

J: TRBJ2-2
V: TRBV9
D: NA
size: NA
CDR3: CASSGGTGTGELFF
DNA: TGTGCCAGCAGCGGGGGGACTGGCACCGGGGAGCTGTTTTTT

J: TRBJ2-7
V: TRBV4-3
D: TRBD1
size: NA
CDR3: CASSRQDRGEYEQYF
DNA: TGCGCCAGCAGCCGGCAGGACAGGGGAGAATACGAGCAGTACTTC

J: TRBJ1-2
V: TRBV7-9
D: NA
size: NA
CDR3: CASSRAFGGYTF
DNA: TGTGCCAGCAGCCGAGCCTTCGGTGGCTACACCTTC

J: TRBJ2-5
V: TRBV7-2
D: TRBD2
size: NA
CDR3: CASSPMGLARLGETQYF
DNA: TGTGCCAGCAGCCCAATGGGACTAGCTCGGCTCGGGGAGACCCAGTACTTC

J: TRBJ1-2
V: TRBV4-1
D: NA
size: NA
CDR3: CASSQANLREVGYGYTF
DNA: TGCGCCAGCAGCCAGGCAAATCTCAGGGAAGTCGGGTATGGCTACACCTTC

J: TRBJ2-7
V: TRBV6-5
D: NA
size: NA
CDR3: CASSYRQSTRSYEQYF
DNA: TGTGCCAGCAGTTACCGTCAGTCTACTAGATCCTACGAGCAGTACTTC

J: TRBJ1-1
V: TRBV7-2
D: TRBD1
size: once
CDR3: CASSFAGTGNTEAFF
DNA: TGTGCCAGCAGCTTCGCCGGGACAGGAAACACTGAAGCTTTCTTT

J: TRBJ1-4
V: TRBV10-3
D: NA
size: NA
CDR3: CAISEWPTNEKLFF
DNA: TGTGCCATCAGTGAGTGGCCAACTAATGAAAAACTGTTTTTT

J: TRBJ1-3
V: TRBV15
D: NA
size: NA
CDR3: CATSRDYQRGNTIYF
DNA: TGTGCCACCAGCAGAGATTACCAGAGGGGAAACACCATATATTTT